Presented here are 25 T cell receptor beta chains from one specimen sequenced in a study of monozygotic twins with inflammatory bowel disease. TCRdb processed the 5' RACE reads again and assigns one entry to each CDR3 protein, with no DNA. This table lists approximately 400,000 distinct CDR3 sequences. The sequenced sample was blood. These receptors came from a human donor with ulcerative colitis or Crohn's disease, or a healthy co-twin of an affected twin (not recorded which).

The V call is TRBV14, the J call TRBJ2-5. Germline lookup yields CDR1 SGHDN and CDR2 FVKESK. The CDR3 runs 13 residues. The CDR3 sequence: CASNHPDQETQYF.

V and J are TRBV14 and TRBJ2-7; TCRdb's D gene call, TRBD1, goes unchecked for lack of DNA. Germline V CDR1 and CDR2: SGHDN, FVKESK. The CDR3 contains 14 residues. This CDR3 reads CASSLPGTGNEQYF.

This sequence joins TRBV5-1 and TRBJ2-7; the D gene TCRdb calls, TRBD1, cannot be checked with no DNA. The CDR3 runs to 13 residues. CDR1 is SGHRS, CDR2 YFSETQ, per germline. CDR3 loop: CASSLVQGREQYF.

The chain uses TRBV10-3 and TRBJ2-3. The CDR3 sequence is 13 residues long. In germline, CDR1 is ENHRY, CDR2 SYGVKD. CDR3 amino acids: CAISESVLDTQYF.

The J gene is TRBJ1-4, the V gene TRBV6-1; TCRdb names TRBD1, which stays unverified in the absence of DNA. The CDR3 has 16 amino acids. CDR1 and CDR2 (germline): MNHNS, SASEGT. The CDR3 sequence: CASSETGGRINEKLFF.

This chain's CDR3 is CASSTQGTGRVNTGELFF. The chain combines TRBV19 with TRBJ2-2; without DNA, the TCRdb call of TRBD1 cannot be checked. Germline CDR1 reads LNHDA; CDR2 reads SQIVND (reference sequence). The CDR3 totals 18 residues. The full variable domain, in which reference TRBV19 and TRBJ2-2 provide the parts outside the CDR3, is DGGITQSPKYLFRKEGQNVTLSCEQNLNHDAMYWYRQDPGQGLRLIYYSQIVNDFQKGDIAEGYSVSREKKESFPLTVTSAQKNPTAFYLCASSTQGTGRVNTGELFFGEGSRLTVL.

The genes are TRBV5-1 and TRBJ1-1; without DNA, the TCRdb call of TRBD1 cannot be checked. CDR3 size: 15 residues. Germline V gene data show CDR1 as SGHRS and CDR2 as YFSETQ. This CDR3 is CASSPMGQSNTEAFF.

The chain's CDR3 is CASSLEQHTDTQYF. The V gene is TRBV28, the J gene TRBJ2-3. CDR3 length: 14 residues. Germline values: CDR1 MDHEN, CDR2 SYDVKM.

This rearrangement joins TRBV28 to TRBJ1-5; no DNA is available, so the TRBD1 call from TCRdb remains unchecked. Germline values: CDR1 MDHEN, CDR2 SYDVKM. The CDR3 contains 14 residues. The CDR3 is CASSPGGRNQPQHF. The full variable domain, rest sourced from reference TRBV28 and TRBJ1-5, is DVKVTQSSRYLVKRTGEKVFLECVQDMDHENMFWYRQDPGLGLRLIYFSYDVKMKEKGDIPEGYSVSREKKERFSLILESASTNQTSMYLCASSPGGRNQPQHFGDGTRLSIL.

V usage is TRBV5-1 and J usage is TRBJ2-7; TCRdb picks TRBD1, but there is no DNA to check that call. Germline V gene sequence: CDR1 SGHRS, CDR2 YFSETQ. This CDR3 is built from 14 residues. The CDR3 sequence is CASSLKGVFYEQYF.

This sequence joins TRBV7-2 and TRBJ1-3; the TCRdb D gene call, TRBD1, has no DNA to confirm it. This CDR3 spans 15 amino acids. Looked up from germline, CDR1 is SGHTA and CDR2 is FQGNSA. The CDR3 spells CASSPGQGRVDTIYF.

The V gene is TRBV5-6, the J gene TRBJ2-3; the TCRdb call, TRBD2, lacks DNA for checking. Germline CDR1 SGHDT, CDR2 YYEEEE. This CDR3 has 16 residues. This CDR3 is CASSFEGLVSSDTQYF.

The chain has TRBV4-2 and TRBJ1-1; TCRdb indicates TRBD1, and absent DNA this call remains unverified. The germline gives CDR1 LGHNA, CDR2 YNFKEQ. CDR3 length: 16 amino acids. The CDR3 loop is CASSQPNARGNTEAFF.

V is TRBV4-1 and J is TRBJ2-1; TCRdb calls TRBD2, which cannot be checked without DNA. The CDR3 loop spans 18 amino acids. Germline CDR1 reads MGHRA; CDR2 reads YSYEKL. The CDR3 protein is CASSRDPPGLAGNNEQFF.

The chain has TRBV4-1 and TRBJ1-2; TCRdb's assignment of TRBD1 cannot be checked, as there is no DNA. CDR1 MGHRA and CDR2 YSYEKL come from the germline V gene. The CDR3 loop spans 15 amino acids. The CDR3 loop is CASSQASTGLYGYTF.

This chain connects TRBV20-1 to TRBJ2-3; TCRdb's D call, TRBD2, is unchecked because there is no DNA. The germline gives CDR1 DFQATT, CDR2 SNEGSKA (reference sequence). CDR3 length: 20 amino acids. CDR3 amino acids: CSARITPGTSGRPFTDTQYF.

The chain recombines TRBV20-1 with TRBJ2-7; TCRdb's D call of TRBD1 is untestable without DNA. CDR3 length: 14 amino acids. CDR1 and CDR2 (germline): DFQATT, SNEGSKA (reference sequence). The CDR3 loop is CSARGRDRVYEQYF.

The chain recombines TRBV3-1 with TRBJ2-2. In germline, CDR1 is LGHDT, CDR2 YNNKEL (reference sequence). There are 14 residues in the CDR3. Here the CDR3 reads CASKPSGNTGELFF.

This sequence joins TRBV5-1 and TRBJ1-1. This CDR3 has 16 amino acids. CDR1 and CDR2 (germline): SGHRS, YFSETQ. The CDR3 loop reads CASSLAWKGRDTEAFF.

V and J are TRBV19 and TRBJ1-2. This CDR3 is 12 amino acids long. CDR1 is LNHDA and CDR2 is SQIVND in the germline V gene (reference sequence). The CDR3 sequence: CASSIGGNGYTF.

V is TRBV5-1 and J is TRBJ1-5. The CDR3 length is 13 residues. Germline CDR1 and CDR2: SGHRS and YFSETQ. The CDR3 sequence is CASARHPHQPQHF.

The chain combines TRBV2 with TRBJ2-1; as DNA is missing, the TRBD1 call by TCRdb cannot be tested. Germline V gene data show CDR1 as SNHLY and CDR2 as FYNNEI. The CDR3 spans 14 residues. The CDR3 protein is CASGLRDRAGEQFF.

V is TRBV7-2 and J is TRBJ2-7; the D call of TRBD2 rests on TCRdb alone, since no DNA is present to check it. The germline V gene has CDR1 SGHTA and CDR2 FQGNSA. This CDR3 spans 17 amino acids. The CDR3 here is CASSFKSSASGSYEQYF.

The CDR3 spells CASSLTSYGYTF. The chain couples TRBV7-2 to TRBJ1-2. The CDR3 runs 12 residues. Germline V CDR1 and CDR2: SGHTA, FQGNSA.

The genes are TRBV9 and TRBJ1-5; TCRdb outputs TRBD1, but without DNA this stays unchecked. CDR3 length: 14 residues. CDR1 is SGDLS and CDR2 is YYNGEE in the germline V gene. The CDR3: CASSASNLGGPQHF. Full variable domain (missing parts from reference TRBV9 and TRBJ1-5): DSGVTQTPKHLITATGQRVTLRCSPRSGDLSVYWYQQSLDQGLQFLIQYYNGEERAKGNILERFSAQQFPDLHSELNLSSLELGDSALYFCASSASNLGGPQHFGDGTRLSIL.